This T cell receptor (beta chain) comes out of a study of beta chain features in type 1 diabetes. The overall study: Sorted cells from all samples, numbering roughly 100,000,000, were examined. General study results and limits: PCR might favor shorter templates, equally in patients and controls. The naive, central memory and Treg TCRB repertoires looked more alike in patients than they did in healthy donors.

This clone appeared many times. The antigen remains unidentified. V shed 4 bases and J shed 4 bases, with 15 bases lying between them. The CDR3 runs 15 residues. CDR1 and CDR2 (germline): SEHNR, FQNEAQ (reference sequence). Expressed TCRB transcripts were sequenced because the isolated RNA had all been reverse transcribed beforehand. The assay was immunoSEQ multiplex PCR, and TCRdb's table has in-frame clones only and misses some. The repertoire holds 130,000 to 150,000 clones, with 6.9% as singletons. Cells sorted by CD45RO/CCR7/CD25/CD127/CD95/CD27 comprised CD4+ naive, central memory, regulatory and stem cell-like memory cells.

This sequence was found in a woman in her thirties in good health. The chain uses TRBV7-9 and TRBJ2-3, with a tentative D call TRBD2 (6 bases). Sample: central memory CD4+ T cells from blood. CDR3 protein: CASSSWGEIADTQYF. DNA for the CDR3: TGTGCCAGCAGCTCCTGGGGGGAGATCGCAGATACGCAGTATTTT.